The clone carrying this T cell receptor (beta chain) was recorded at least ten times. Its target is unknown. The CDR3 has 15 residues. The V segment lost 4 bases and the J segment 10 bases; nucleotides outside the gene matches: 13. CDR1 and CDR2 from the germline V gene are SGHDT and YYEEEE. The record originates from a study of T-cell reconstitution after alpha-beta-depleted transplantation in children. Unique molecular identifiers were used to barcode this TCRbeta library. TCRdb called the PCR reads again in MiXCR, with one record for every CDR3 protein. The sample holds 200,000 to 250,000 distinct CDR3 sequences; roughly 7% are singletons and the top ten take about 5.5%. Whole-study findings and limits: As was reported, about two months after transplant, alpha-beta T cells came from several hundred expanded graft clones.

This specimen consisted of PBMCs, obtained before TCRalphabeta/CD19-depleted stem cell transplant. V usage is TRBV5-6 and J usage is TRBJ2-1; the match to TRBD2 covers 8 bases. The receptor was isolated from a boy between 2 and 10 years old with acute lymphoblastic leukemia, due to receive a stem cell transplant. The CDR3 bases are TGTGCCAGCAGCCGAAGCGGGAGAGGCGTGTGGGAGCAGTTCTTC. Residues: CASSRSGRGVWEQFF.